The 19 T cell receptor beta chains listed next were all sequenced from one sample in a study of molecular identifiers for immune sequencing clone quantification. One entry per CDR3 protein, called by TCRdb with MiXCR from the PCR reads. The profile shows tens of thousands of distinct CDR3 sequences, under 20% of them singletons. Sequenced: naive CD8+ T cells from blood, with Jurkat cell RNA spiked in. Regarding subset: FACS-sorted CD8+CD4-CCR7+CD45RA+ naive T cells. The receptors stem from a human donor in good health. Some libraries in this study had Jurkat cell RNA spiked in.

This clonotype was counted at least ten times. The V gene is TRBV9, the J gene TRBJ2-1, with 8 bases identical to TRBD2. The CDR3 runs to 14 residues. Germline V gene data show CDR1 as SGDLS and CDR2 as YYNGEE. The junction had 5 bases not matched to a gene; V was cut back by 0 bases and J by 9 bases. The CDR3 here is CASSVAGRAIEQFF. Here the CDR3 DNA reads TGTGCCAGCAGCGTAGCCGGGAGGGCCATTGAGCAGTTCTTC.

J is TRBJ2-2 and V is TRBV9; tentatively, D is TRBD1 (6 bases). The germline V gene has CDR1 SGDLS and CDR2 YYNGEE. The V end lost 7 bases, the J end lost 1 base, and 8 bases lay between the germline ends. CDR3 length: 13 amino acids. The CDR3 spells CASLGQNTGELFF. In DNA form, the CDR3 reads TGTGCCAGCCTGGGACAGAACACCGGGGAGCTGTTTTTT.

This clonotype appeared many times. J is TRBJ2-1 and V is TRBV29-1; D is unresolved. The germline V gene encodes CDR1 SQVTM and CDR2 ANQGSEA. Trimming shortened V by 3 bases and J by 10 bases, and 19 bases separated the two germline ends. The CDR3 length is 14 residues. CDR3 amino acids: CSVEFRNRASEQFF. The CDR3 DNA reads TGCAGCGTTGAGTTTCGCAACAGAGCATCGGAGCAGTTCTTC.

This clonotype was recorded at least ten times. The chain uses TRBV7-2 and TRBJ2-7; D is uncertain. Looked up from germline, CDR1 is SGHTA and CDR2 is FQGNSA. The V end lost 5 bases, the J end lost 3 bases, and 17 bases lay between the germline ends. The CDR3 runs 15 residues. The CDR3 loop reads CASSPLVASSYEQYF. CDR3 coding DNA: TGTGCCAGCAGCCCCCTCGTCGCAAGCAGCTACGAGCAGTACTTC.

This clonotype was counted at least ten times. The V gene is TRBV6-5, the J gene TRBJ1-1; 9 bases align to TRBD1. Losses at the gene ends were 6 bases for V and 1 base for J; bases not matched to a gene: 3. The germline CDR1 and CDR2 sequences are MNHEY and SVGAGI. This CDR3 has 14 residues. The CDR3 here is CASRETGGNTEAFF. The DNA of the CDR3 is TGTGCCAGCAGGGAGACAGGGGGGAACACTGAAGCTTTCTTT.

Note on this clonotype: This sequence may be a read error, since a much larger clone differs from it by one base. CDR3 protein: CVSSIYSGRDSEQFF. The CDR3 bases are TGTGTCAGCAGTATCTATAGCGGGAGGGATTCTGAGCAGTTCTTC. This chain joins TRBV6-2 or TRBV6-3 and TRBJ2-1; 11 bases align to TRBD2. CDR1 is MNHEY and CDR2 is SVGEGT in the germline V gene. The CDR3 sequence is 15 residues long.

The gene calls are TRBV28 and TRBJ1-3; D might be TRBD1 (5 bases). This CDR3 has 14 amino acids. CDR1 and CDR2 (germline): MDHEN, SYDVKM. Trimming shortened V by 8 bases and J by 0 bases, and 11 bases separated the two germline ends. CDR3 amino acids: CASSRGTSGNTIYF. The DNA for the CDR3 is TGTGCCAGCTCTAGGGGTACCTCTGGAAACACCATATATTTT.

The V call is TRBV7-6, the J call TRBJ2-5; D unclear. Germline V gene lookup returns CDR1 SGHVS and CDR2 FNYEAQ. V was cut by 2 bases and J by 4 bases, with 11 bases left in between. The CDR3 extends over 14 amino acids. The CDR3 DNA sequence: TGTGCCAGCAGCTTAACTGGAAGGGCAGAGACCCAGTACTTC. This gives the protein CASSLTGRAETQYF.

This clonotype was seen many times. The rearrangement links TRBV6-1 to TRBJ2-3; D is possibly TRBD2 (6 bases). The germline V and J ends were trimmed by 8 bases and 5 bases, with 23 bases remaining between them. The germline gives CDR1 MNHNS, CDR2 SASEGT. This CDR3 is built from 16 residues. In nucleotides, the CDR3 is TGTGCCAGCGTTGTGGCGGGGACGGGAAATTTAGATACGCAGTATTTT. It yields the protein CASVVAGTGNLDTQYF.

This clonotype was recorded at least ten times. J is TRBJ2-1 and V is TRBV10-3, with a tentative D call TRBD2 (7 bases). In germline, CDR1 is ENHRY, CDR2 SYGVKD. The CDR3 runs 13 residues. Trimming stripped 7 bases from V and 9 bases from J, with 16 bases between. CDR3 sequence: CAINGGRVAEQFF. The CDR3 DNA follows: TGTGCCATCAACGGGGGGCGGGTAGCTGAGCAGTTCTTC.

This clonotype has a count of ten or more. V gene TRBV12-3 or TRBV12-4 combines with J gene TRBJ2-7; 7 nucleotides line up with TRBD2. The V segment lost 3 bases and the J segment 4 bases; nucleotides outside the gene matches: 6. The CDR3 covers 14 residues. This chain's CDR3 is CASSFAGRDYEQYF. CDR3 sequence (DNA): TGTGCCAGCAGTTTCGCGGGGAGGGATTACGAGCAGTACTTC.

In this sample, this clonotype turned up a few times. J is TRBJ2-3 and V is TRBV4-3, with unresolved D. Germline V lookup: CDR1 LGHNA, CDR2 YSLEER. The V end was cut by 0 bases, the J end by 3 bases, with 7 bases between. This CDR3 is built from 14 residues. CDR3 protein: CASSQDWGTDTQYF. The CDR3 nucleotides read TGCGCCAGCAGCCAAGATTGGGGAACAGATACGCAGTATTTT.

The chain joins TRBV19 to TRBJ2-7, with TRBD1 matching over 8 bases. CDR3 size: 15 residues. Trimming removed 6 bases from V and 3 bases from J; junction bases left unmatched: 10. Looked up from germline, CDR1 is LNHDA and CDR2 is SQIVND (reference sequence). CDR3 coding DNA: TGTGCCAGTAGACCCGGGACAGGAGCCCTCTACGAGCAGTACTTC. It encodes CASRPGTGALYEQYF.

This clonotype was seen more than once but under ten times. The rearrangement joins TRBV12-3 or TRBV12-4 to TRBJ2-1, with 7 positions matching TRBD2. Trimming at V came to 3 bases and at J to 2 bases, leaving 7 bases not matched to a gene. The CDR3 is made up of 16 amino acids. CDR3 nucleotide sequence: TGTGCCAGCAGTTTTCCCCTAGCGGACCCCTACAATGAGCAGTTCTTC. Amino acid sequence: CASSFPLADPYNEQFF.

The chain links TRBV7-6 to TRBJ2-3, with 14 bases lining up with TRBD2. With 5 bases clipped from V and 4 bases from J, the junction kept 8 bases outside the gene matches. Looked up from germline, CDR1 is SGHVS and CDR2 is FNYEAQ. The CDR3 is 17 residues long. The CDR3 DNA is TGTGCCAGCAGCCAGGGACTAGCGGGAGAGGCCCCAGATACGCAGTATTTT. As protein: CASSQGLAGEAPDTQYF.

This clonotype has only a few counts. The chain joins TRBV9 to TRBJ2-7; tentatively, D is TRBD2 (6 bases). Germline V CDR1 and CDR2: SGDLS, YYNGEE. This CDR3 has 14 residues. V was pared by 4 bases and J by 3 bases, with 14 bases between. DNA for the CDR3: TGTGCCAGCAGCAGAGGGGTGGGAGGCTACGAGCAGTACTTC. Protein sequence: CASSRGVGGYEQYF.

The V gene is TRBV12-5, the J gene TRBJ2-1; TRBD2 matches 10 bases. Germline V gives CDR1 LGHNT, CDR2 FRNRAP. The ends lost 0 bases at V and 8 bases at J; junction bases unmatched: 1. This CDR3 has 14 residues. CDR3 DNA sequence: TGTGCTAGTGGTTTGGTAGGGACTAGCGATGAGCAGTTCTTC. Translation: CASGLVGTSDEQFF.

The chain uses TRBV6-2 or TRBV6-3 and TRBJ1-1; weak D call: TRBD1 (6 bases). Germline CDR1 reads MNHEY; CDR2 reads SVGEGT. The CDR3 contains 17 residues. V lost 7 bases and J 3 bases, leaving 24 bases between the germline ends. In DNA, the CDR3 is TGTGCCAGCATTCTTAGCCCGGGGACACGACAGGACACTGAAGCTTTCTTT. Translation: CASILSPGTRQDTEAFF.

This clonotype was seen at least ten times. The rearrangement uses TRBV11-1 and TRBJ2-1; D might be TRBD1 (6 bases). Germline CDR1 reads SGHAT; CDR2 reads FQDESV (reference sequence). Between the trimmed V and J ends, which lost 4 bases and 9 bases, there was a span of 22 bases. The CDR3 sequence is 16 residues long. CDR3 protein: CASSSLQVQGTSEQFF. The CDR3 bases are TGTGCCAGCAGCTCCTTACAGGTGCAGGGGACAAGTGAGCAGTTCTTC.